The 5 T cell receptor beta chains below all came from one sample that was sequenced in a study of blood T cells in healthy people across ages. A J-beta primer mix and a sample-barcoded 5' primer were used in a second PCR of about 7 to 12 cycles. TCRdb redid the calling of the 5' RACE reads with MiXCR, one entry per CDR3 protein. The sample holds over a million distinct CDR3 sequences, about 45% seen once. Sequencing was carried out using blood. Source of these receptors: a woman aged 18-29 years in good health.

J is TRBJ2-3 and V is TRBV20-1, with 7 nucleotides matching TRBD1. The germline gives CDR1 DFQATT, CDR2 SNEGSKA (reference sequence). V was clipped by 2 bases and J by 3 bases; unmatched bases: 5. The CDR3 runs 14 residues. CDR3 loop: CSARQGVGTDTQYF. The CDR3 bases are TGCAGTGCTAGACAGGGGGTAGGAACAGATACGCAGTATTTT.

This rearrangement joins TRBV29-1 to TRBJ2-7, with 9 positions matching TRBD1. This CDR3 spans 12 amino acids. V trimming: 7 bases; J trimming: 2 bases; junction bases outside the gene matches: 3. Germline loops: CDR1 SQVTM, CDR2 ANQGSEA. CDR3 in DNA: TGCAGCGCACAGGGGGCAGCCTACGAGCAGTACTTC. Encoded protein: CSAQGAAYEQYF.

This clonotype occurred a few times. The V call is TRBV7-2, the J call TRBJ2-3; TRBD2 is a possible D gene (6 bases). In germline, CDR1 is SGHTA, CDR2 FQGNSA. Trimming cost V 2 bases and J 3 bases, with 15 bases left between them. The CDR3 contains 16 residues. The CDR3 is CASSLRVGGATDTQYF. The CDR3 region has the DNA TGTGCCAGCAGCTTAAGAGTGGGCGGGGCTACAGATACGCAGTATTTT. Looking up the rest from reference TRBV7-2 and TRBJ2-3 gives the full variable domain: GAGVSQSPSNKVTEKGKDVELRCDPISGHTALYWYRQSLGQGLEFLIYFQGNSAPDKSGLPSDRFSAERTGGSVSTLTIQRTQQEDSAVYLCASSLRVGGATDTQYFGPGTRLTVL.

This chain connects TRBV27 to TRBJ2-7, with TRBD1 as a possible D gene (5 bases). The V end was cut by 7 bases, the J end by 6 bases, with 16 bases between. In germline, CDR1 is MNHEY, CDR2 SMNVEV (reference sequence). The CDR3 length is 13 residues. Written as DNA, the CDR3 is TGTGCCAGCAAGCAGGGTGGGGCCGGCGAGCAGTACTTC. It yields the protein CASKQGGAGEQYF.

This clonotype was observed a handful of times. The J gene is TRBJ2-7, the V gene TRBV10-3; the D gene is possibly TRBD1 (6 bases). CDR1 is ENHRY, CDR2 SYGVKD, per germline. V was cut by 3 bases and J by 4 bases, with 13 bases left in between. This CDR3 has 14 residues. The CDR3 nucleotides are TGTGCCATCAGTGATGGGCAGGGGCAGTACGAGCAGTACTTC. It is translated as CAISDGQGQYEQYF.